The 16 T cell receptor beta chains below come from one sample, sequenced in a study of blood T cell repertoires in COVID-19. Here immunoSEQ multiplex PCR was the method, and the copy in TCRdb shows in-frame clones only, minus some. The sample has a few hundred thousand clones; more than 85% are singletons. Sequenced: PBMCs or T cells enriched from blood (not recorded which). All receptors derive from a woman aged 25 to 45 who had recovered from COVID-19.

The chain is built from TRBV19 and TRBJ1-5; 7 bases fit TRBD1. The CDR3 length is 16 residues. Germline CDR1 LNHDA, CDR2 SQIVND (reference sequence). Unmatched junction bases numbered 9, after V lost 5 bases and J lost 2 bases. In nucleotides, the CDR3 is TGTGCCAGTAGTCTGGGACAGCAGTTTGGCAATCAGCCCCAGCATTTT. Its protein product is CASSLGQQFGNQPQHF.

This clone was counted once. The J gene is TRBJ1-5, the V gene TRBV2; D remains unclear. The CDR3 sequence is 15 residues long. Trimming took 8 bases from V and 0 from J, leaving 14 bases between them. Germline CDR1 reads SNHLY; CDR2 reads FYNNEI. CDR3 DNA: TGTGCCAGCTGTGTTTCCCAGAATAGCAATCAGCCCCAGCATTTT. It translates to CASCVSQNSNQPQHF.

The chain uses TRBV11-2 and TRBJ1-3; no definite D call. Trimming removed 1 base at V and 4 bases at J, with 17 bases between. The germline V gene encodes CDR1 SGHAT and CDR2 FQNNGV. There are 17 residues in the CDR3. This CDR3 is CASSLVETRVRGNTIYF. For the CDR3, the DNA is TGTGCCAGCAGCTTAGTAGAAACCCGAGTGAGGGGAAACACCATATATTTT.

V gene TRBV30 combines with J gene TRBJ2-1; 7 bases fit TRBD1. V lost 2 bases and J lost 6; bases outside the gene matches: 7. Germline V CDR1 and CDR2: GTSNPN, SVGIG (reference sequence). The CDR3 spans 14 residues. The CDR3, as DNA: TGTGCCTGGAGTCCGATGGCAGGGGGCAATGAGCAGTTCTTC. This gives the protein CAWSPMAGGNEQFF. Full variable domain (missing parts from reference TRBV30 and TRBJ2-1): SQTIHQWPATLVQPVGSPLSLECTVEGTSNPNLYWYRQAAGRGLQLLFYSVGIGQISSEVPQNLSASRPQDRQFILSSKKLLLSDSGFYLCAWSPMAGGNEQFFGPGTRLTVL.

This chain joins TRBV5-1 and TRBJ1-2; D is unclear. Trimming shortened V by 3 bases and J by 11 bases, and 14 bases separated the two germline ends. This CDR3 has 12 amino acids. Germline CDR1 reads SGHRS; CDR2 reads YFSETQ. Here the CDR3 reads CASSSSDSWYTF. CDR3 sequence (DNA): TGCGCCAGCAGCTCCTCCGACTCTTGGTACACCTTC.

The chain joins TRBV27 to TRBJ2-1, with TRBD2 matching over 7 bases. Germline lookup yields CDR1 MNHEY and CDR2 SMNVEV (reference sequence). V lost 3 bases to trimming and J lost 0 bases; unmatched junction nucleotides: 2. The CDR3 is 15 residues long. For the CDR3, the DNA is TGTGCCAGCAGTTTCGGCGGGGGCTCCTACAATGAGCAGTTCTTC. Residues: CASSFGGGSYNEQFF.

The V call is TRBV30, the J call TRBJ2-3; D is perhaps TRBD1 (6 bases). The ends were cut back, 2 bases at V and 5 bases at J, with 14 bases in the middle. CDR3 length: 14 amino acids. The germline gives CDR1 GTSNPN, CDR2 SVGIG (reference sequence). The DNA for the CDR3 is TGTGCCTGGAGTTACCAGGGGTTGGGAGATACGCAGTATTTT. It translates to CAWSYQGLGDTQYF.

CDR3 bases: TGCAGCGTTGAAGAGGGGACAGCGAACTATGGCTACACCTTC. Translating gives CSVEEGTANYGYTF. V is TRBV29-1 and J is TRBJ1-2, with 7 bases that match TRBD1. The V and J ends lost 0 bases and 2 bases, in that order; junction bases with no gene match: 3. This CDR3 region has 14 residues. CDR1 SQVTM and CDR2 ANQGSEA come from the germline V gene.

The chain uses TRBV6-4 and TRBJ2-2; 8 bases map to TRBD1. From germline, CDR1 is MRHNA and CDR2 SNTAGT. The J segment lost 4 bases and the V segment lost 6 bases, leaving 4 bases of the junction unmatched. CDR3 length: 14 amino acids. Written as DNA, the CDR3 is TGTGCCAGCAGCCGGGACAGGTTCACCGGGGAGCTGTTTTTT. Protein product: CASSRDRFTGELFF.

The V and J genes are TRBV28 and TRBJ2-1; the match to TRBD2 covers 7 bases. The J segment lost 6 bases and the V segment lost 8 bases, leaving 10 bases of the junction unmatched. This CDR3 has 14 amino acids. CDR1 and CDR2 (germline): MDHEN, SYDVKM. The CDR3 reads CASFLGRGRNEQFF. CDR3 nucleotide sequence: TGTGCCAGCTTCCTTGGGAGGGGCCGCAATGAGCAGTTCTTC.

This chain uses TRBV7-9 with TRBJ2-2; TRBD2 agrees at 7 bases. The V gene end was trimmed by 3 bases and the J gene end by 0 bases; junction bases not matched to a gene: 1. The CDR3 runs 15 residues. Germline assignment: CDR1 SEHNR and CDR2 FQNEAQ (reference sequence). The CDR3 reads CASSFREANTGELFF. The CDR3, as DNA: TGTGCCAGCAGCTTCCGGGAGGCGAACACCGGGGAGCTGTTTTTT. Together with reference TRBV7-9 and TRBJ2-2, the CDR3 gives the full variable domain: DTGVSQNPRHKITKRGQNVTFRCDPISEHNRLYWYRQTLGQGPEFLTYFQNEAQLEKSRLLSDRFSAERPKGSFSTLEIQRTEQGDSAMYLCASSFREANTGELFFGEGSRLTVL.

This clone is a singleton in its sample. The V and J genes are TRBV5-1 and TRBJ1-1; 9 nucleotides match TRBD1. The CDR3 has 13 amino acids. Germline V CDR1 and CDR2: SGHRS, YFSETQ. The V segment lost 4 bases and the J segment 4 bases; nucleotides outside the gene matches: 2. Written as DNA, the CDR3 is TGCGCCAGCAGCCGGACAGGGGTCACTGAAGCTTTCTTT. Protein sequence: CASSRTGVTEAFF.

The chain uses TRBV10-1 and TRBJ2-1; D perhaps matches TRBD1 (6 bases). Germline lookup yields CDR1 WNHNN and CDR2 SYGVQD (reference sequence). The CDR3 length is 15 residues. Trimming took off 0 bases at V and 12 bases at J, with 18 bases between the two ends. The CDR3 region is CASSESTLDSLGQFF. The CDR3 nucleotides are TGCGCCAGCAGTGAGTCAACTTTGGACAGCCTGGGGCAGTTCTTC.

The gene calls are TRBV5-1 and TRBJ2-3, with D uncertain. Per the germline V gene, CDR1 is SGHRS and CDR2 is YFSETQ. V lost 0 bases and J 1 base, leaving 12 bases between the germline ends. This CDR3 has 16 amino acids. CDR3 sequence (DNA): TGCGCCAGCAGCTTGGGAATAGGAGCCCGCACAGATACGCAGTATTTT. Amino acids: CASSLGIGARTDTQYF.

The V call is TRBV19, the J call TRBJ2-5; TRBD2 matches at 16 bases. The ends lost 3 bases at V and 8 bases at J; junction bases unmatched: 18. CDR3 length: 20 residues. Per the germline V gene, CDR1 is LNHDA and CDR2 is SQIVND (reference sequence). The DNA for the CDR3 is TGTGCCAGTAGTATCGGGGCCTCGGGACTAGCGGGGGGGGACCAAGCAACCCAGTACTTC. The encoded protein is CASSIGASGLAGGDQATQYF. Full variable domain (missing parts from reference TRBV19 and TRBJ2-5): DGGITQSPKYLFRKEGQNVTLSCEQNLNHDAMYWYRQDPGQGLRLIYYSQIVNDFQKGDIAEGYSVSREKKESFPLTVTSAQKNPTAFYLCASSIGASGLAGGDQATQYFGPGTRLLVL.

The chain has TRBV6-6 and TRBJ2-7, with D maybe TRBD2 (6 bases). The germline V gene has CDR1 MNHNY and CDR2 SVGAGI (reference sequence). Trimming stripped 0 bases from V and 6 bases from J, with 12 bases between. The CDR3 contains 14 residues. The CDR3 region is CASSYSGGTGEQYF. The DNA of the CDR3 is TGTGCCAGCAGTTACTCGGGGGGAACGGGCGAGCAGTACTTC.